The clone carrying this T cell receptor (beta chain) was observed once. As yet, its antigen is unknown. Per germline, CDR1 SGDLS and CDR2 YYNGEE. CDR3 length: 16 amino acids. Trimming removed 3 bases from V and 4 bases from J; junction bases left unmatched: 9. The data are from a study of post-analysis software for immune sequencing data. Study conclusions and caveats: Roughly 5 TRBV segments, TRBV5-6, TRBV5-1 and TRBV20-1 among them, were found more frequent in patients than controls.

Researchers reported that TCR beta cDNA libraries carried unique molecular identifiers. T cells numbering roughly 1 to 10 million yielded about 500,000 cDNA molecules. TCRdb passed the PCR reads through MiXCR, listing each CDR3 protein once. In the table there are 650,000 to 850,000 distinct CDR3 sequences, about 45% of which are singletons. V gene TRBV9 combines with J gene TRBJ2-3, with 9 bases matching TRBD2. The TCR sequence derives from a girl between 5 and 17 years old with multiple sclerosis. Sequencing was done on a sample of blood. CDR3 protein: CASSAGLARAADTQYF. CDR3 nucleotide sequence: TGTGCCAGCAGCGCCGGACTAGCGAGAGCAGCAGATACGCAGTATTTT.